Listed below are T cell receptor beta chains from one sample, sequenced in a study of blood T cell repertoires in COVID-19. Repertoires were generated with immunoSEQ multiplex PCR, while TCRdb's copy carries only in-frame clones and drops some. The sample includes about 52,000 clones, roughly 89% of them seen just once. The specimen was peripheral blood. These receptor sequences come from a man older than 75 with active or convalescent COVID-19. Both conserved end residues are part of each CDR3. A D gene is named only where the DNA matches it firmly. Some rows have no size entry. The others give once, few or many, or a class for an expanded clone.

abundance	j_gene	d_gene	v_gene	CDR3aa	CDR3nt
NA	TRBJ2-6	NA	TRBV19	CATIQGSAGANVLTF	TGTGCCACGATACAGGGATCGGCTGGGGCCAACGTCCTGACTTTC
NA	TRBJ1-2	NA	TRBV12-3/TRBV12-4	CASSSFWAEGYTF	TGTGCCAGCAGTAGCTTTTGGGCAGAGGGCTACACCTTC
NA	TRBJ2-2	NA	TRBV9	CASSPRGNTGELFF	TGTGCCAGCAGCCCACGGGGGAACACCGGGGAGCTGTTTTTT
NA	TRBJ1-1	NA	TRBV10-3	CAISDGGTEAFF	TGTGCCATCAGTGACGGGGGGACTGAAGCTTTCTTT
NA	TRBJ2-1	TRBD1	TRBV11-2	CASSPGTGYNEQFF	TGTGCCAGCAGCCCGGGGACAGGGTACAATGAGCAGTTCTTC
NA	TRBJ2-2	TRBD2	TRBV6-4	CASSRLAGGNTGELFF	TGTGCCAGCAGTCGGCTAGCGGGAGGGAACACCGGGGAGCTGTTTTTT
NA	TRBJ1-1	NA	TRBV5-1	CASSFRTVNTEAFF	TGCGCCAGCAGCTTCAGGACAGTAAACACTGAAGCTTTCTTT
NA	TRBJ1-3	TRBD1	TRBV28	CASSLVAGGKDGNTIYF	TGTGCCAGCAGTTTAGTGGCAGGGGGTAAGGATGGAAACACCATATATTTT
NA	TRBJ2-1	TRBD2	TRBV6-4	CASSDSAGGSNEQFF	TGTGCCAGCAGTGACTCGGCGGGAGGGTCGAATGAGCAGTTCTTC
NA	TRBJ1-2	NA	TRBV19	CASSSQGIDYGYTF	TGTGCCAGTAGTTCCCAGGGAATTGACTATGGCTACACCTTC
NA	TRBJ1-1	NA	TRBV12-3/TRBV12-4	CASSLRNTEAFF	TGTGCCAGCAGTTTACGGAACACTGAAGCTTTCTTT
NA	TRBJ2-1	TRBD2	TRBV18	CASSPPLAGVHNEQFF	TGTGCCAGCTCACCACCGCTAGCGGGAGTCCACAATGAGCAGTTCTTC
NA	TRBJ2-7	NA	TRBV10-1	CASSGWGAPYEQYF	TGCGCCAGCAGTGGCTGGGGCGCGCCCTACGAGCAGTACTTC
NA	TRBJ2-1	TRBD1	TRBV18	CASSPGQDSYNEQFF	TGTGCCAGCTCACCGGGACAGGACTCCTACAATGAGCAGTTCTTC
NA	TRBJ1-2	TRBD1	TRBV5-6	CASSPLDRAYGYTF	TGTGCCAGCAGCCCCCTTGACAGGGCTTATGGCTACACCTTC
NA	TRBJ1-5	TRBD1	TRBV10-3	CAISGDRVINQPQHF	TGTGCCATCAGCGGGGACAGGGTTATCAATCAGCCCCAGCATTTT
NA	TRBJ1-1	NA	TRBV28	CASRLGHTEAFF	TGTGCCAGTCGACTGGGGCACACTGAAGCTTTCTTT
NA	TRBJ1-6	NA	TRBV30	CAWSTRPSPLHF	TGTGCCTGGAGTACCAGGCCTTCACCCCTCCACTTT
once	TRBJ2-3	NA	TRBV27	CASSLRWENTDTQYF	TGTGCCAGCAGTTTAAGGTGGGAGAACACAGATACGCAGTATTTT
once	TRBJ1-2	NA	TRBV30	CAWSPTGRTAYGYTF	TGTGCCTGGAGCCCTACCGGACGGACAGCCTATGGCTACACCTTC
NA	TRBJ1-5	NA	TRBV14	CASSQGGQPQHF	TGTGCCAGCAGCCAAGGCGGTCAGCCCCAGCATTTT
once	TRBJ1-4	NA	TRBV18	CASSPGREVLFF	TGTGCCAGCTCACCAGGGAGGGAAGTACTGTTTTTT
NA	TRBJ1-5	TRBD1	TRBV19	CASRGQALWVGSNQPQHF	TGTGCGAGCCGGGGACAGGCCCTGTGGGTAGGTAGCAATCAGCCCCAGCATTTT
NA	TRBJ1-1	NA	TRBV29-1	CSVVEAGAVSNTEAFF	TGCAGCGTTGTTGAGGCAGGGGCCGTGTCGAACACTGAAGCTTTCTTT
NA	TRBJ2-1	TRBD2	TRBV30	CAWSGLAGNEQFF	TGTGCCTGGAGTGGACTAGCGGGAAATGAGCAGTTCTTC
NA	TRBJ1-1	TRBD1	TRBV19	CASSPGQGYDTEAFF	TGTGCCAGTAGTCCGGGACAGGGGTATGACACTGAAGCTTTCTTT
NA	TRBJ1-2	TRBD1	TRBV7-8	CASSLVLEGAYGYTF	TGTGCCAGCAGCTTAGTTTTAGAGGGGGCCTATGGCTACACCTTC
NA	TRBJ1-2	TRBD1	TRBV28	CASSIGQVHYGYTF	TGTGCCAGCAGTATAGGACAGGTGCACTATGGCTACACCTTC
NA	TRBJ1-2	NA	TRBV7-2	CASSFIGTQKGGGYTF	TGTGCCAGCAGCTTTATAGGGACACAAAAAGGCGGCGGCTACACCTTC
NA	TRBJ2-1	NA	TRBV19	CASSIVGRKGLSSYNEQFF	TGTGCCAGTAGTATAGTGGGGCGGAAGGGGCTCAGCTCCTACAATGAGCAGTTCTTC
once	TRBJ2-1	TRBD2	TRBV27	CASSSSGGDDNEQFF	TGTGCCAGCAGTTCAAGCGGGGGGGATGACAATGAGCAGTTCTTC
NA	TRBJ2-1	TRBD2	TRBV5-6	CASSGLAGGLLNEQFF	TGTGCCAGCAGCGGACTAGCGGGAGGCCTACTAAATGAGCAGTTCTTC
NA	TRBJ1-6	NA	TRBV27	CASSSGGGDYNSPLHF	TGTGCCAGCAGTTCTGGGGGGGGAGACTATAATTCACCCCTCCACTTT
once	TRBJ1-2	TRBD1	TRBV19	CATAQTGGGLAGYTF	TGTGCCACCGCACAAACAGGGGGCGGATTGGCTGGCTACACCTTC
NA	TRBJ2-7	NA	TRBV10-1	CASSDPGTHEQYF	TGCGCCAGCAGTGATCCGGGTACCCACGAGCAGTACTTC
few	TRBJ2-7	NA	TRBV5-1	CASSLSVIPYEQYF	TGCGCCAGCAGCTTGTCCGTAATTCCCTACGAGCAGTACTTC
NA	TRBJ2-7	NA	TRBV25-1	CASRSPWGRYEQYF	TGTGCCAGCCGAAGCCCTTGGGGGCGCTACGAGCAGTACTTC
NA	TRBJ1-4	NA	TRBV30	CAWSTGNTDEKLFF	TGTGCCTGGAGCACAGGGAATACGGATGAAAAACTGTTTTTT
NA	TRBJ2-2	NA	TRBV2	CASSQRFANTGELFF	TGTGCCAGCAGCCAACGGTTCGCGAACACCGGGGAGCTGTTTTTT
medium-sized	TRBJ2-2	NA	TRBV28	CASSLSLAGTGELFF	TGTGCCAGCAGTTTATCGCTAGCAGGCACCGGGGAGCTGTTTTTT
NA	TRBJ2-2	TRBD2	TRBV11-3	CASSPRTSGGPLSF	TGTGCCAGCAGCCCGCGGACTAGCGGGGGGCCTTTGTCTTTT
NA	TRBJ1-1	TRBD1	TRBV5-8	CASSFDRGNTEAFF	TGTGCCAGCAGCTTCGACAGGGGCAACACTGAAGCTTTCTTT
NA	TRBJ1-5	TRBD1	TRBV7-2	CASSRTGYSNQPQHF	TGTGCCAGCAGTCGGACAGGGTATAGCAATCAGCCCCAGCATTTT
few	TRBJ1-6	TRBD1	TRBV9	CASSPDRGQRRNSPLHF	TGTGCCAGCAGCCCCGACCGGGGACAGCGTAGGAATTCACCCCTCCACTTT
NA	TRBJ2-3	NA	TRBV28	CASSFFTGKDTQYF	TGTGCCAGCAGTTTTTTTACAGGCAAAGATACGCAGTATTTT
NA	TRBJ2-7	TRBD2	TRBV28	CASSKSGRYDEQYF	TGTGCCAGCAGTAAAAGCGGGAGGTACGACGAGCAGTACTTC
NA	TRBJ2-5	TRBD1	TRBV5-5	CASSLRTGGQETQYF	TGTGCCAGCAGCTTACGGACAGGGGGGCAAGAGACCCAGTACTTC
few	TRBJ2-3	TRBD2	TRBV5-1	CASSLDGGETDTQYF	TGCGCCAGCAGCTTGGATGGGGGGGAGACAGATACGCAGTATTTT
NA	TRBJ2-7	TRBD2	TRBV9	CASSPRLAGVTYEQYF	TGTGCCAGCAGCCCTCGACTAGCGGGAGTTACCTACGAGCAGTACTTC
NA	TRBJ2-2	TRBD2	TRBV4-3	CASSQEVTSGGTGELFF	TGCGCCAGCAGCCAAGAGGTGACTAGCGGGGGCACCGGGGAGCTGTTTTTT
NA	TRBJ2-2	TRBD1	TRBV29-1	CSVEEAGGADGELFF	TGCAGCGTTGAAGAGGCAGGGGGCGCAGACGGGGAGCTGTTTTTT
NA	TRBJ2-6	TRBD1	TRBV7-3	CASSESGQSSGANVLTF	TGTGCCAGCAGCGAGTCGGGACAGAGCTCTGGGGCCAACGTCCTGACTTTC
NA	TRBJ2-6	TRBD2	TRBV3-1/TRBV3-2	CASSLRRGGSGANVLTF	TGTGCCAGCAGTCTCCGGCGGGGGGGCTCTGGGGCCAACGTCCTGACTTTC
NA	TRBJ1-6	NA	TRBV9	CASSVAGSPLHF	TGTGCCAGCAGCGTAGCGGGTTCACCCCTCCACTTT
once	TRBJ2-5	NA	TRBV19	CASSISPGTQETQYF	TGTGCCAGTAGTATCTCCCCAGGTACCCAAGAGACCCAGTACTTC